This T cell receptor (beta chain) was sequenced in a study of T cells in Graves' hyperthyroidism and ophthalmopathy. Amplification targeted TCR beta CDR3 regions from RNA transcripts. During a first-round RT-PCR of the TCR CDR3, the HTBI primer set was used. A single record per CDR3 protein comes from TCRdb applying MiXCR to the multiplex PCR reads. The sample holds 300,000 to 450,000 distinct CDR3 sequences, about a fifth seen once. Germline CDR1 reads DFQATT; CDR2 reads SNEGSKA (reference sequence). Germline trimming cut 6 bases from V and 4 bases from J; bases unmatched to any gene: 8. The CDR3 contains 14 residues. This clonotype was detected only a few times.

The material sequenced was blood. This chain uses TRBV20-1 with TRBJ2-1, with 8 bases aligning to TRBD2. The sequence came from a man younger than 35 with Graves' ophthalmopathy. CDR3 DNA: TGCAGTGCACTACGGGGGGGGGGTTACAATGAGCAGTTCTTC. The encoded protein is CSALRGGGYNEQFF.